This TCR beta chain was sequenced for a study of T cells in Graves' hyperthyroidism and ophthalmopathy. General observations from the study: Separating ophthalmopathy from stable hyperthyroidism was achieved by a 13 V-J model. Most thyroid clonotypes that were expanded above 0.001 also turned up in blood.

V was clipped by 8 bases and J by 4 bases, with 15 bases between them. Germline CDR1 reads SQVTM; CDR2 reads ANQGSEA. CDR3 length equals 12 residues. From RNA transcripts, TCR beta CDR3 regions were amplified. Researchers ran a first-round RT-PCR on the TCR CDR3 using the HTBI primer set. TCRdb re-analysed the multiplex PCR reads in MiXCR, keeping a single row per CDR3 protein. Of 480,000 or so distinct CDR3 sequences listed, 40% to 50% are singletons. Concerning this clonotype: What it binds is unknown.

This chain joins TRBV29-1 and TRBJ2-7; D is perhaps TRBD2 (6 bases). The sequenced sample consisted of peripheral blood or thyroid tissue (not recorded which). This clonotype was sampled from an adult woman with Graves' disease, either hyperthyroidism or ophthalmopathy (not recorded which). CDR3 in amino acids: CSLAEGPYEQYF. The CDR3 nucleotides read TGCAGCTTAGCGGAAGGGCCTTACGAGCAGTACTTC.